Each of the 6 T cell receptor beta chains below was sequenced from the same sample in a study of T cell responses to AZD1222 COVID-19 vaccine. Method: immunoSEQ multiplex PCR; TCRdb's copy keeps in-frame clones and lacks some. Here the sample spans about 92,000 clones, 90% to 95% being singletons. This material consisted of peripheral blood, taken on day 0 of AZD1222 vaccination. The receptors stem from an adult in good health.

The V gene is TRBV19, the J gene TRBJ1-2; D gene unclear. The CDR3 is made up of 13 amino acids. The germline gives CDR1 LNHDA, CDR2 SQIVND (reference sequence). The ends were cut back, 0 bases at V and 4 bases at J, with 6 bases in the middle. The CDR3 DNA sequence: TGTGCCAGTAGTATAGAATGGGGCTATGGCTACACCTTC. Translating it yields CASSIEWGYGYTF.

V usage is TRBV5-1 and J usage is TRBJ1-3, with TRBD1 as a possible D gene (6 bases). With 0 bases removed from V and 3 bases from J, the gap between germline ends came to 13 bases. CDR3 size: 16 residues. CDR1 SGHRS and CDR2 YFSETQ come from the germline V gene. The CDR3 sequence: CASSLVAGDYGNTIYF. The CDR3 coding sequence is TGCGCCAGCAGCTTGGTCGCAGGGGATTATGGAAACACCATATATTTT.

In its sample, this clone was seen once. The genes are TRBV4-1 and TRBJ2-7; D might be TRBD1 or TRBD2, each matching 5 bases. V was pared by 8 bases and J by 0 bases, with 8 bases between. This CDR3 is built from 12 residues. Germline CDR1 and CDR2: MGHRA and YSYEKL. CDR3 DNA sequence: TGCGCCAGCCGAGGGACCTCCTACGAGCAGTACTTC. Translation gives CASRGTSYEQYF.

The chain employs TRBV28 and TRBJ1-1; TRBD1 is a possible D gene (5 bases). Germline V gene sequence: CDR1 MDHEN, CDR2 SYDVKM. This CDR3 spans 17 amino acids. The ends were cut back, 5 bases at V and 4 bases at J, with 23 bases in the middle. The CDR3 loop is CASSPRWIPIRGTEAFF. The CDR3 coding sequence is TGTGCCAGCAGTCCTCGATGGATCCCCATTAGGGGCACTGAAGCTTTCTTT.

The gene calls are TRBV27 and TRBJ1-2, with D possibly matching TRBD1 (6 bases). Germline CDR1 is MNHEY and CDR2 is SMNVEV (reference sequence). The CDR3 totals 14 residues. Trimming left V 3 bases short and J 6 bases short, with 14 bases between. CDR3 nucleotide sequence: TGTGCCAGCAGTTTGTGGGGGGGCTCCGATGGCTACACCTTC. This codes for CASSLWGGSDGYTF.

This chain uses TRBV3-1 (or the pseudogene TRBV3-2) with TRBJ2-6; TRBD1 matches at 8 bases. This CDR3 comprises 19 residues. The junction had 16 bases not matched to a gene; V was cut back by 4 bases and J by 5 bases. Germline V lookup: CDR1 LGHDT, CDR2 YNNKEL (reference sequence). The CDR3: CASSLRPRDRRRRANVLTF. The CDR3 region has the DNA TGTGCCAGCAGCCTTCGACCTCGGGACAGGCGCCGTAGGGCCAACGTCCTGACTTTC.